The source of this T cell receptor (beta chain) is a study of blood T cells in healthy people across ages. Study-level points and caveats: Unknown donor CMV status possibly confounded expanded clonotype changes. Roughly linear age-related decline in beta diversity appeared, significant by age 40. Both higher diversity and more naive CD4+ cells marked long-lived donors when set against aged donors.

Of note for this clonotype: Antigen specificity is unknown.

The second PCR ran 7 to 11 cycles with a sample-barcoded 5' primer and J-beta primers. TCRdb re-called the 5' RACE reads with MiXCR, one entry per CDR3 protein. The sample has about a million distinct CDR3 sequences; roughly 51% are singletons. V was clipped by 1 base and J by 5 bases, with 10 bases between them. The CDR3 is made up of 13 amino acids. Looked up from germline, CDR1 is GTSNPN and CDR2 is SVGIG (reference sequence). Sequencing used blood. This chain connects TRBV30 to TRBJ2-3; D gene ambiguous. This receptor was obtained from a woman aged 55-70 years in good health. CDR3 nucleotide sequence: TGTGCCTGGAGTGCCGCCTCGAAAGATACGCAGTATTTT. Translating gives CAWSAASKDTQYF.